This T cell receptor (beta chain) was sequenced in a study of blood T cells in healthy people across ages. This clonotype turned up a few times. Then a second PCR, running roughly 6 to 12 cycles, was carried out with a sample-barcoded 5' primer and a J-beta primer mix. TCRdb used MiXCR to reprocess the 5' RACE reads, holding one entry per CDR3 protein. The sample includes just under 750,000 distinct CDR3 sequences, 22% of them seen just once. This CDR3 spans 13 amino acids. The V and J ends lost 9 bases and 2 bases, in that order; junction bases with no gene match: 2. Germline V gives CDR1 MNHEY, CDR2 SMNVEV (reference sequence).

What was sequenced was blood. This TCR derives from a man between 65 and 79 years old in good health. The chain carries TRBV27 and TRBJ2-2, with 8 bases identical to TRBD1. The CDR3 here is CASAGGNTGELFF. In DNA form, the CDR3 reads TGTGCCAGTGCAGGGGGCAACACCGGGGAGCTGTTTTTT.